The 15 T cell receptor beta chains presented below share a single source sample, sequenced in a study of CD4 T cells in relation to SARS-CoV-2 and coronaviruses. Unexposed donor CD4+ T cells date from about 2010-2019, before the COVID-19 pandemic. Data came from immunoSEQ multiplex PCR; TCRdb stores just in-frame clones and leaves some out. The sample holds roughly 71,000 clones, over 70% seen once. Sample: memory CD4+ T cells from PBMCs. These receptor sequences come from a human donor in good health.

The gene calls are TRBV27 and TRBJ2-7; the match to TRBD1 covers 8 bases. Germline V gene lookup returns CDR1 MNHEY and CDR2 SMNVEV (reference sequence). V trimming: 6 bases; J trimming: 2 bases; junction bases outside the gene matches: 12. The CDR3 runs to 16 residues. DNA for the CDR3: TGTGCCAGCAGCAAATTTGACAGGGGAGCCCCCTACGAGCAGTACTTC. Translated, it gives CASSKFDRGAPYEQYF.

CDR3 region: CASSSGFSTDTQYF. The CDR3 DNA follows: TGTGCCAGCAGCTCAGGTTTTAGCACAGATACGCAGTATTTT. This chain connects TRBV7-3 to TRBJ2-3; D gene unclear. The V gene's germline CDR1 is SGHTA and CDR2 FQGTGA. Trimming shortened V by 4 bases and J by 0 bases, and 8 bases separated the two germline ends. The CDR3 runs 14 residues.

The J gene is TRBJ2-7, the V gene TRBV6-1; D gene ambiguous. Germline loops: CDR1 MNHNS, CDR2 SASEGT. With 1 base removed from V and 7 bases from J, the gap between germline ends came to 11 bases. This CDR3 spans 13 amino acids. The CDR3 nucleotides read TGTGCCAGCAGTGAAGACTGGAGATCGGAGCAGTACTTC. The encoded protein is CASSEDWRSEQYF.

This clone was counted between two and nine times. The rearrangement joins TRBV24-1 to TRBJ2-3; no reliable D call. There are 16 residues in the CDR3. The germline V and J ends were trimmed by 5 bases and 1 base, with 15 bases remaining between them. Germline V lookup: CDR1 KGHDR, CDR2 SFDVKD. As DNA, the CDR3 is TGTGCCACCAGTGGCGGCCAGGCCTTCGGCACAGATACGCAGTATTTT. It codes for CATSGGQAFGTDTQYF.

The chain couples TRBV30 to TRBJ2-1; 9 bases agree with TRBD2. V was clipped by 4 bases and J by 6 bases; unmatched bases: 7. In germline, CDR1 is GTSNPN, CDR2 SVGIG (reference sequence). The CDR3 length is 14 residues. In nucleotides, the CDR3 is TGTGCCTGGATGGCGGGACTAGCCCCCAATGAGCAGTTCTTC. Translating it yields CAWMAGLAPNEQFF.

This rearrangement joins TRBV19 to TRBJ2-2; D unclear. V lost 9 bases, J lost 6 bases, and 17 bases lay in between. CDR3 size: 14 residues. Germline lookup yields CDR1 LNHDA and CDR2 SQIVND (reference sequence). The CDR3 loop reads CASAIVYPPGELFF. CDR3 bases: TGTGCCAGCGCTATAGTATATCCCCCCGGGGAGCTGTTTTTT.

The rearrangement links TRBV5-1 to TRBJ2-5, with D possibly matching TRBD1 (6 bases). The CDR3 totals 14 residues. V lost 2 bases and J lost 7, with 15 bases in between. Per the germline V gene, CDR1 is SGHRS and CDR2 is YFSETQ. The CDR3 DNA reads TGCGCCAGCAGCTTCTCACAGGGTCTAAGGACCCAGTACTTC. It encodes CASSFSQGLRTQYF.

This clone has just one count. The chain combines TRBV9 with TRBJ2-3, with D unresolved. The CDR3 runs 15 residues. Germline V gene lookup returns CDR1 SGDLS and CDR2 YYNGEE. V shed 0 bases and J shed 7 bases, with 15 bases lying between them. CDR3 DNA sequence: TGTGCCAGCAGCGTAGATCCGAACGACCTCAATACGCAGTATTTT. Its translation is CASSVDPNDLNTQYF. Full variable domain (rest looked up from reference TRBV9 and TRBJ2-3): DSGVTQTPKHLITATGQRVTLRCSPRSGDLSVYWYQQSLDQGLQFLIQYYNGEERAKGNILERFSAQQFPDLHSELNLSSLELGDSALYFCASSVDPNDLNTQYFGPGTRLTVL.

The chain joins TRBV5-1 to TRBJ1-6; D is uncertain. Per germline, CDR1 SGHRS and CDR2 YFSETQ. The CDR3 spans 12 residues. Trimming pared 2 bases from V and 6 bases from J, leaving 3 bases between. The DNA of the CDR3 is TGCGCCAGCAGCTTCTCTAATTCACCCCTCCACTTT. Its translation: CASSFSNSPLHF. Combining the CDR3 with reference TRBV5-1 and TRBJ1-6 gives the whole variable domain KAGVTQTPRYLIKTRGQQVTLSCSPISGHRSVSWYQQTPGQGLQFLFEYFSETQRNKGNFPGRFSGRQFSNSRSEMNVSTLELGDSALYLCASSFSNSPLHFGNGTRLTVT.

The chain links TRBV4-1 to TRBJ1-2; D is unresolved. Germline V gene sequence: CDR1 MGHRA, CDR2 YSYEKL. This CDR3 has 17 residues. V was pared by 6 bases and J by 2 bases, with 22 bases between. The CDR3 spells CASRPNPERGKNYGYTF. The CDR3 DNA is TGCGCCAGCAGGCCGAACCCTGAAAGAGGTAAGAACTATGGCTACACCTTC.

The V call is TRBV3-1 (or the pseudogene TRBV3-2), the J call TRBJ2-3, with 10 nucleotides matching TRBD2. CDR3 length equals 18 residues. Trimming cost V 4 bases and J 4 bases; bases outside gene matches: 14. The V gene's germline CDR1 is LGHDT and CDR2 YNNKEL (reference sequence). The CDR3, as DNA: TGTGCCAGCAGCCGGGGTTCTATCGGGACTAGCGTTCCAGATACGCAGTATTTT. The encoded protein is CASSRGSIGTSVPDTQYF.

The chain links TRBV4-1 to TRBJ2-7, with D unresolved. Trimming cost V 4 bases and J 2 bases, with 12 bases left between them. CDR3 length: 14 amino acids. Germline loops: CDR1 MGHRA, CDR2 YSYEKL. The CDR3 DNA follows: TGCGCCAGCAGCCCCCTGCTCAGCACCTACGAGCAGTACTTC. Amino acid sequence: CASSPLLSTYEQYF.

A few counts support this clone. This rearrangement joins TRBV4-1 to TRBJ2-2; D call uncertain. CDR1 and CDR2 from the germline V gene are MGHRA and YSYEKL. The CDR3 runs to 13 residues. The ends were cut back, 2 bases at V and 6 bases at J, with 7 bases in the middle. The CDR3 protein is CASSQLEAGELFF. CDR3 nucleotide sequence: TGCGCCAGCAGCCAACTAGAGGCCGGGGAGCTGTTTTTT.

CDR3 sequence (DNA): TGTGCCAGCAGCGACCGGGACCGGGAGACCCAGTACTTC. It yields the protein CASSDRDRETQYF. The chain carries TRBV7-3 and TRBJ2-5; D may match TRBD1 or TRBD2 (5 bases each). Germline CDR1 is SGHTA and CDR2 is FQGTGA. The CDR3 is made up of 13 amino acids. V was pared by 5 bases and J by 5 bases, with 12 bases between. Using reference TRBV7-3 and TRBJ2-5 for the parts outside the CDR3, the full variable domain is GAGVSQTPSNKVTEKGKYVELRCDPISGHTALYWYRQSLGQGPEFLIYFQGTGAADDSGLPNDRFFAVRPEGSVSTLKIQRTERGDSAVYLCASSDRDRETQYFGPGTRLLVL.

This chain joins TRBV3-1 (or the pseudogene TRBV3-2) and TRBJ1-3; D not resolved. This CDR3 spans 13 amino acids. The germline CDR1 and CDR2 sequences are LGHDT and YNNKEL (reference sequence). The V and J ends lost 1 base and 7 bases respectively, with 8 bases between them. CDR3 bases: TGTGCCAGCAGCCAAGTGGTAGTTAACACCATATATTTT. Its translation is CASSQVVVNTIYF.